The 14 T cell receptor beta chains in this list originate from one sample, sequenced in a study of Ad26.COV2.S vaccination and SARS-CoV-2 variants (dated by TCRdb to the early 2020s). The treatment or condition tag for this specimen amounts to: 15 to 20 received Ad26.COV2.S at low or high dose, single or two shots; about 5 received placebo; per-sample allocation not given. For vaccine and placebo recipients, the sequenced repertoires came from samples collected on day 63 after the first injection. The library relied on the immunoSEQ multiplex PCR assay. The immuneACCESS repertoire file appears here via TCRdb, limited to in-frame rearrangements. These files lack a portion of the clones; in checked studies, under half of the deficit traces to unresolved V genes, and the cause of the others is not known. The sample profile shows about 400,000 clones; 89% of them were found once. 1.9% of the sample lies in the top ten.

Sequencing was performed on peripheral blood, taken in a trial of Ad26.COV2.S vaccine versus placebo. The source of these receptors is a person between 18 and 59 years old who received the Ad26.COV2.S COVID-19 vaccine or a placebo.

CDR3 sequence (DNA): TGTGCCAGTAGTATAGGGGCAGGGGGCGGTGGCTACACCTTC. The encoded protein is CASSIGAGGGGYTF. The V call is TRBV19, the J call TRBJ1-2, with 8 nucleotides matching TRBD1. Germline values: CDR1 LNHDA, CDR2 SQIVND (reference sequence). The CDR3 length is 14 residues. Trimming removed 1 base from V and 7 bases from J; junction bases left unmatched: 5.

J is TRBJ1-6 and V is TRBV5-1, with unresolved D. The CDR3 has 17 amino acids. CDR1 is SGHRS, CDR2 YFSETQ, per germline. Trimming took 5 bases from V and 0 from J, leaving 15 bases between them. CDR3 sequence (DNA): TGCGCCAGCAGGCCGACGACATCCGACTCCTATAATTCACCCCTCCACTTT. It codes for CASRPTTSDSYNSPLHF.

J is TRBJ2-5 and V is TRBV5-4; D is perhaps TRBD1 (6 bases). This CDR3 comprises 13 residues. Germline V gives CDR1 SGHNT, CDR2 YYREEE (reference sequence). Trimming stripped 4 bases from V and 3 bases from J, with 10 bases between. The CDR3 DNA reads TGTGCCAGCAGCGGACGGACAGAAGAGACCCAGTACTTC. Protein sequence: CASSGRTEETQYF.

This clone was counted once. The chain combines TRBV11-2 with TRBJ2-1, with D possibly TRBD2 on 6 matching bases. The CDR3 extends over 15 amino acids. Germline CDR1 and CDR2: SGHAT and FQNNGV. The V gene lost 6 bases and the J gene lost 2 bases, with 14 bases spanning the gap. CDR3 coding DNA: TGTGCCAGCAGAATGTTCAGGGAGGCCTACAATGAGCAGTTCTTC. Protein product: CASRMFREAYNEQFF.

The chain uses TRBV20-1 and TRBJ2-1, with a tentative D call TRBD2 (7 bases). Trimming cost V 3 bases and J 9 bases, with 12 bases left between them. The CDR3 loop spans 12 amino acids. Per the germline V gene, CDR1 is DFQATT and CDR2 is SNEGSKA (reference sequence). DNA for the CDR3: TGCAGTGCTAGTCGGGGGGCAGGTGAGCAGTTCTTC. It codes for CSASRGAGEQFF.

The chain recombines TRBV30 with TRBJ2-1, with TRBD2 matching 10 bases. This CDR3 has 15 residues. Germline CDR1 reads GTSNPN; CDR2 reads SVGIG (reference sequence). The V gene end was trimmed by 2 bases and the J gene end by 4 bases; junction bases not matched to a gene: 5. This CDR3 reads CAWSRTSGVYNEQFF. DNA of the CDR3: TGTGCCTGGAGTAGAACTAGCGGGGTATACAATGAGCAGTTCTTC.

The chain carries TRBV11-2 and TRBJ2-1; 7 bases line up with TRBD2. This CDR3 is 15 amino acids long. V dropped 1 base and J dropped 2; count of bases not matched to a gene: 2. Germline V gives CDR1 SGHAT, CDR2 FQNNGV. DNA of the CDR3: TGTGCCAGCAGCTTAGCGGGAGGAACCTACAATGAGCAGTTCTTC. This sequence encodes CASSLAGGTYNEQFF.

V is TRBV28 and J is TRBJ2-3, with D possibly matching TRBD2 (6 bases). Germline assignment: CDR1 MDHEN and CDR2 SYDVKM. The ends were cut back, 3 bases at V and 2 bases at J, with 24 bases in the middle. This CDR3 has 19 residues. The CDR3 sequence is CASSLAPLSSGWHTDTQYF. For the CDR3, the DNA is TGTGCCAGCAGTTTGGCCCCCCTTTCAAGCGGGTGGCACACAGATACGCAGTATTTT.

CDR3 protein: CASSPPGRSELFF. The CDR3, as DNA: TGTGCCAGTAGTCCCCCGGGGAGGTCGGAACTGTTTTTT. This chain connects TRBV19 to TRBJ1-4; D gene ambiguous. The CDR3 sequence is 13 residues long. The V end was cut by 5 bases, the J end by 12 bases, with 16 bases between. The germline CDR1 and CDR2 sequences are LNHDA and SQIVND (reference sequence). Full variable domain (remainder filled in from reference TRBV19 and TRBJ1-4): DGGITQSPKYLFRKEGQNVTLSCEQNLNHDAMYWYRQDPGQGLRLIYYSQIVNDFQKGDIAEGYSVSREKKESFPLTVTSAQKNPTAFYLCASSPPGRSELFFGSGTQLSVL.

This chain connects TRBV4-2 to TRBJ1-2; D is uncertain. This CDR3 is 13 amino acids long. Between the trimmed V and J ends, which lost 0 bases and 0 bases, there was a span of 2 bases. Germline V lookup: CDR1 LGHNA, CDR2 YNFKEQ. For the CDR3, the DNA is TGTGCCAGCAGCCAAGAGTCTAACTATGGCTACACCTTC. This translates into CASSQESNYGYTF.

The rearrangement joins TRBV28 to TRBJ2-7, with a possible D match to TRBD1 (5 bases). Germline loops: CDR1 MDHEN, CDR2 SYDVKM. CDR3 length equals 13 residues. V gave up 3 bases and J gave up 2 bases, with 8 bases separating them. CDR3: CASSLPRAYEQYF. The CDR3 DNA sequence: TGTGCCAGCAGTTTGCCCAGGGCCTACGAGCAGTACTTC. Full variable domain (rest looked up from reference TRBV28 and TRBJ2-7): DVKVTQSSRYLVKRTGEKVFLECVQDMDHENMFWYRQDPGLGLRLIYFSYDVKMKEKGDIPEGYSVSREKKERFSLILESASTNQTSMYLCASSLPRAYEQYFGPGTRLTVT.

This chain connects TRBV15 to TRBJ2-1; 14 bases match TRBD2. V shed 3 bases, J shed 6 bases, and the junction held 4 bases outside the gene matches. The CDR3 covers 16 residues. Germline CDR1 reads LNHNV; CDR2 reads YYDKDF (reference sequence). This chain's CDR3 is CATSRDGTSGSNEQFF. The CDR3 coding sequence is TGTGCCACCAGCAGGGACGGGACTAGCGGGAGCAATGAGCAGTTCTTC.

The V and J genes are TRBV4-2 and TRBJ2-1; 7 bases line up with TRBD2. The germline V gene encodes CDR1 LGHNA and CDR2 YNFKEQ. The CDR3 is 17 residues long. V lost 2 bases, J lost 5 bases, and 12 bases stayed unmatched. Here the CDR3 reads CASSQFPLSLANNEQFF. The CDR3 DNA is TGTGCCAGCAGCCAATTTCCTCTATCACTAGCGAACAATGAGCAGTTCTTC.

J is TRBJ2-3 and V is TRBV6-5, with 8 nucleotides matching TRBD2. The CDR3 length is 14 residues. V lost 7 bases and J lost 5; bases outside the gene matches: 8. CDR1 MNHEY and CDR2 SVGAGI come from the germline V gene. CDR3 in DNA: TGTGCCAGCACCTCAGCGGGGGTCAGAGATACGCAGTATTTT. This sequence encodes CASTSAGVRDTQYF.